This passage covers 25 T cell receptor beta chains from one sample sequenced in a study of graft-versus-host responses after intestinal transplantation (dated by TCRdb to the early 2020s). Library preparation used the immunoSEQ multiplex PCR assay. Not all clones reach the TCRdb copy of this immuneACCESS table, which keeps in-frame sequences only. Checked studies attribute under half of the gap to unresolved V genes and leave the rest unexplained. The sample has about 97,000 clones on record, more than 80% of them singletons. The ten largest clones represent roughly 16% of the sample. Sequences were derived from PBMCs, sampled roughly 410 days after intestinal transplant. Every receptor here comes from a human patient who received an intestinal transplant, so some T cells may come from the graft donor.

In DNA, the CDR3 is TGCGCCAGCCGCGGGACTAGCGGACCAGAAAACATTCAGTACTTC. This gives the protein CASRGTSGPENIQYF. The V call is TRBV5-1, the J call TRBJ2-4, with TRBD2 identical over 11 bases. This CDR3 comprises 15 residues. The V gene end was trimmed by 7 bases and the J gene end by 5 bases; junction bases not matched to a gene: 8. Germline values: CDR1 SGHRS, CDR2 YFSETQ.

This clone was recorded once. The J gene is TRBJ2-2, the V gene TRBV21-1; TRBD2 was called by the table and not checked on the DNA. TRBV21-1 is reported as a pseudogene. The CDR3 has 16 residues. The CDR3 here is CASSLAGGRDTGELFF. Written as DNA, the CDR3 is TGTGCCAGCAGCTTAGCGGGGGGGCGCGACACCGGGGAGCTGTTTTTT.

The V and J genes are TRBV7-6 and TRBJ1-2; D gene ambiguous. The CDR3 is 16 residues long. Trimming stripped 2 bases from V and 8 bases from J, with 21 bases between. Germline CDR1 reads SGHVS; CDR2 reads FNYEAQ. DNA of the CDR3: TGTGCCAGCAGCTTATATGTCAAAGGTATAAGCGGCGGCTACACCTTC. It encodes CASSLYVKGISGGYTF.

A word on this clone: A far larger clone is one base from this, pointing to a likely read error. Distinct nucleotide sequences in the sample also encode this CDR3. The V and J genes are TRBV5-1 and TRBJ2-7; 7 bases line up with TRBD1. J lost 3 bases, V lost 1 base, and 4 bases had no gene match. The germline CDR1 and CDR2 sequences are SGHRS and YFSETQ. The CDR3 length is 14 residues. CDR3: CASSLRGTDYEQYF. CDR3 in DNA: TGCGCCAGCAGCTTGCGAGGGACAGACTACGAGCAGTACTTC.

This clone was seen a single time. V gene TRBV9 combines with J gene TRBJ2-1; D remains ambiguous. Germline CDR1 SGDLS, CDR2 YYNGEE. The CDR3 consists of 13 residues. The V gene lost 0 bases and the J gene lost 7 bases, with 8 bases spanning the gap. In DNA form, the CDR3 reads TGTGCCAGCAGCGTAGGAGGTGGAAATGAGCAGTTCTTC. This translates into CASSVGGGNEQFF. Filled out from reference TRBV9 and TRBJ2-1, the complete variable domain reads DSGVTQTPKHLITATGQRVTLRCSPRSGDLSVYWYQQSLDQGLQFLIQYYNGEERAKGNILERFSAQQFPDLHSELNLSSLELGDSALYFCASSVGGGNEQFFGPGTRLTVL.

The chain recombines TRBV27 with TRBJ2-7, with D possibly matching TRBD1 (5 bases). The V end was cut by 5 bases, the J end by 0 bases, with 11 bases between. Germline CDR1 is MNHEY and CDR2 is SMNVEV (reference sequence). The CDR3 is 14 amino acids. The CDR3, as DNA: TGTGCCAGCAGTAGGGCAGGGTTCTCCTACGAGCAGTACTTC. Translation: CASSRAGFSYEQYF.

The chain carries TRBV7-3 and TRBJ2-7; 7 positions agree with TRBD1. The CDR3 spans 15 residues. Germline V gene data show CDR1 as SGHTA and CDR2 as FQGTGA. The J segment lost 5 bases and the V segment lost 5 bases, leaving 12 bases of the junction unmatched. CDR3 nucleotides: TGTGCCAGCAGCCCGGGGAAACAGGGGAATAACGAGCAGTACTTC. This gives the protein CASSPGKQGNNEQYF. Using reference TRBV7-3 and TRBJ2-7 for the parts outside the CDR3, the full variable domain is GAGVSQTPSNKVTEKGKYVELRCDPISGHTALYWYRQSLGQGPEFLIYFQGTGAADDSGLPNDRFFAVRPEGSVSTLKIQRTERGDSAVYLCASSPGKQGNNEQYFGPGTRLTVT.

The chain carries TRBV6-5 and TRBJ1-5; possible D gene TRBD1, 6 bases. Trimming removed 0 bases from V and 5 bases from J, with 8 bases in between. Germline V CDR1 and CDR2: MNHEY, SVGAGI. The CDR3 contains 14 residues. The CDR3 sequence: CASSYSGADQPQHF. For the CDR3, the DNA is TGTGCCAGCAGTTACTCGGGGGCCGATCAGCCCCAGCATTTT.

V and J are TRBV5-1 and TRBJ2-3; TRBD1 might be the D (5 bases). From germline, CDR1 is SGHRS and CDR2 YFSETQ. The CDR3 loop spans 14 amino acids. V lost 0 bases and J 4 bases, leaving 9 bases between the germline ends. The CDR3 sequence: CASSLADSSDTQYF. In DNA, the CDR3 is TGCGCCAGCAGCTTGGCCGACAGTTCAGATACGCAGTATTTT.

This sequence joins TRBV6-4 and TRBJ1-2, with D unresolved. The CDR3 length is 17 residues. CDR1 MRHNA and CDR2 SNTAGT come from the germline V gene. Trimming took off 3 bases at V and 4 bases at J, with 21 bases between the two ends. The CDR3 here is CASSEVFPHGKTYGYTF. CDR3 coding DNA: TGTGCCAGCAGTGAGGTGTTCCCACACGGAAAGACCTATGGCTACACCTTC.

V is TRBV6-5 and J is TRBJ1-3; no definite D call. Germline loops: CDR1 MNHEY, CDR2 SVGAGI. V was clipped by 2 bases and J by 0 bases, with 5 bases between them. The CDR3 totals 14 residues. CDR3 in amino acids: CASSYKDSGNTIYF. CDR3 nucleotide sequence: TGTGCCAGCAGTTACAAGGACTCTGGAAACACCATATATTTT.

The J gene is TRBJ2-6, the V gene TRBV4-1; 8 nucleotides line up with TRBD1. CDR3 length: 18 residues. The J segment lost 1 base and the V segment lost 4 bases, leaving 9 bases of the junction unmatched. Germline CDR1 and CDR2: MGHRA and YSYEKL. For the CDR3, the DNA is TGCGCCAGCAGCCCCTCCGGGACAGGAGCTTCTGGGGCCAACGTCCTGACTTTC. It encodes CASSPSGTGASGANVLTF.

About this clone: One end of the junction varies from germline; a read error may be responsible. The J gene is TRBJ1-5, the V gene TRBV4-2, with D unresolved. The length of the CDR3 is 14 residues. Germline V gene sequence: CDR1 LGHNA, CDR2 YNFKEQ. CDR3 DNA: TGTGCCGGCAGCCAGGACCAGGTTAATCAGCCCCAGCATTTT. This translates into CAGSQDQVNQPQHF.

J is TRBJ2-3 and V is TRBV7-9, with D possibly being TRBD1 (5 bases). Germline values: CDR1 SEHNR, CDR2 FQNEAQ (reference sequence). V was trimmed by 5 bases and J by 4 bases, leaving 16 bases between them. CDR3 size: 15 residues. CDR3 sequence reads: CASSHQLRAPDTQYF. In DNA, the CDR3 is TGTGCCAGCAGCCACCAACTCAGGGCTCCAGATACGCAGTATTTT.

CDR3 DNA: TGCAGCGTTGATTGGGGACAGGGGGCAGGCTATGGCTACACCTTC. Its protein product is CSVDWGQGAGYGYTF. The V and J genes are TRBV29-1 and TRBJ1-2; 12 bases are shared with TRBD1. Per germline, CDR1 SQVTM and CDR2 ANQGSEA. V gave up 3 bases and J gave up 4 bases; unmatched junction bases: 6. The CDR3 sequence is 15 residues long.

V and J are TRBV11-2 and TRBJ1-5; D not certain. Deletions cut 4 bases from V and 4 bases from J, with 5 bases between. The germline V gene encodes CDR1 SGHAT and CDR2 FQNNGV. The CDR3 consists of 12 residues. The CDR3 DNA reads TGTGCCAGCAGCTCCGGAAATCAGCCCCAGCATTTT. Protein: CASSSGNQPQHF. The variable domain in full, completed from reference TRBV11-2 and TRBJ1-5, reads EAGVAQSPRYKIIEKRQSVAFWCNPISGHATLYWYQQILGQGPKLLIQFQNNGVVDDSQLPKDRFSAERLKGVDSTLKIQPAKLEDSAVYLCASSSGNQPQHFGDGTRLSIL.

This clone was detected once. The rearrangement links TRBV9 to TRBJ2-7; 7 bases align to TRBD2. Losses at the gene ends were 4 bases for V and 1 base for J; bases not matched to a gene: 2. Germline values: CDR1 SGDLS, CDR2 YYNGEE. CDR3 length: 13 amino acids. The CDR3 DNA reads as TGTGCCAGCAGCAGGCGGGAGTCCTACGAGCAGTACTTC. This codes for CASSRRESYEQYF. The full variable domain, in which reference TRBV9 and TRBJ2-7 provide the parts outside the CDR3, is DSGVTQTPKHLITATGQRVTLRCSPRSGDLSVYWYQQSLDQGLQFLIQYYNGEERAKGNILERFSAQQFPDLHSELNLSSLELGDSALYFCASSRRESYEQYFGPGTRLTVT.

The V call is TRBV18, the J call TRBJ1-3; possibly TRBD1 for D (5 bases). From germline, CDR1 is KGHSH and CDR2 LQKENI. V was trimmed by 2 bases and J by 0 bases, leaving 8 bases between them. This CDR3 comprises 15 residues. The CDR3 region has the DNA TGTGCCAGCTCACCAGGACACCTCTCTGGAAACACCATATATTTT. This codes for CASSPGHLSGNTIYF.

The chain is built from TRBV5-1 and TRBJ2-5; maybe TRBD1 (6 bases). Trimming took off 4 bases at V and 5 bases at J, with 21 bases between the two ends. Germline loops: CDR1 SGHRS, CDR2 YFSETQ. This CDR3 is built from 16 residues. The CDR3 DNA sequence: TGCGCCAGCAGCACACGTCCCGGGATAGGGGGTGAGACCCAGTACTTC. The encoded protein is CASSTRPGIGGETQYF. Full variable domain (outside the CDR3, taken from reference TRBV5-1 and TRBJ2-5): KAGVTQTPRYLIKTRGQQVTLSCSPISGHRSVSWYQQTPGQGLQFLFEYFSETQRNKGNFPGRFSGRQFSNSRSEMNVSTLELGDSALYLCASSTRPGIGGETQYFGPGTRLLVL.

The chain links TRBV21-1 to TRBJ1-6; the tabulated D call, TRBD1, remains unverified against the DNA. TRBV21-1 is designated a pseudogene. The CDR3 has 16 residues. The CDR3 reads CASSATGDSYNSPLHF. For the CDR3, the DNA is TGTGCCAGCAGCGCGACAGGGGATTCCTATAATTCACCCCTCCACTTT.

The chain employs TRBV2 and TRBJ2-5, with 9 bases that match TRBD2. The CDR3 has 16 residues. From germline, CDR1 is SNHLY and CDR2 FYNNEI. The V gene end was trimmed by 4 bases and the J gene end by 4 bases; junction bases not matched to a gene: 10. The CDR3 region has the DNA TGTGCCAGCAGTGTGCGCCTAGCGGGGCTGGGAGAGACCCAGTACTTC. Protein sequence: CASSVRLAGLGETQYF.

The chain carries TRBV13 and TRBJ2-5; D ambiguous. Germline CDR1 and CDR2: PRHDT and FYEKMQ (reference sequence). The V end lost 0 bases, the J end lost 1 base, and 9 bases lay between the germline ends. This CDR3 has 15 residues. The chain's CDR3 is CASSLGDPPQETQYF. DNA for the CDR3: TGTGCCAGCAGCTTAGGGGACCCGCCCCAAGAGACCCAGTACTTC.

The rearrangement joins TRBV7-9 to TRBJ2-3; D might be TRBD1 or TRBD2, each matching 5 bases. Germline CDR1 reads SEHNR; CDR2 reads FQNEAQ (reference sequence). The CDR3 extends over 12 amino acids. V was cut by 5 bases and J by 6 bases, with 9 bases left in between. The CDR3 sequence: CASSLGVDTQYF. The DNA of the CDR3 is TGTGCCAGCAGCCTGGGGGTCGATACGCAGTATTTT.

The chain has TRBV5-1 and TRBJ1-2, with D possibly matching TRBD1 (5 bases). The germline CDR1 and CDR2 sequences are SGHRS and YFSETQ. Trimming shortened V by 0 bases and J by 7 bases, and 13 bases separated the two germline ends. This CDR3 is built from 14 residues. The CDR3 sequence: CASSLALGGSGYTF. CDR3 sequence (DNA): TGCGCCAGCAGCTTGGCCCTTGGGGGGTCTGGCTACACCTTC.

This chain uses TRBV10-2 with TRBJ2-2; D is unclear. Trimming removed 6 bases at V and 3 bases at J, with 8 bases between. Germline CDR1 is WSHSY and CDR2 is SAAADI. CDR3 length equals 13 residues. CDR3 residues: CASSPMDTGELFF. The CDR3 coding sequence is TGCGCCAGCAGCCCGATGGACACCGGGGAGCTGTTTTTT.